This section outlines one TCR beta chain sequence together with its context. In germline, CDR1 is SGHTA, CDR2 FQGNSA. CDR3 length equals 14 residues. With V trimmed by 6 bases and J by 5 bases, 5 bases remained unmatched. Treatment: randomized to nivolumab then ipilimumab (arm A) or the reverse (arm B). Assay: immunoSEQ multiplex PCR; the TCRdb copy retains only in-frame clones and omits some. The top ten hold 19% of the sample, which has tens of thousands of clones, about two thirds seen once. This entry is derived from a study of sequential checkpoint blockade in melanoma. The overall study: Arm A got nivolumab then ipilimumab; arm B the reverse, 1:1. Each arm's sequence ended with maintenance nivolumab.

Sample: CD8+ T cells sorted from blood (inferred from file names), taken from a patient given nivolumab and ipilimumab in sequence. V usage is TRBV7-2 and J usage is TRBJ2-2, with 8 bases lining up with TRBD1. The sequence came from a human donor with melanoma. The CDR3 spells CASRERTGTGELFF. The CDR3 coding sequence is TGTGCCAGCAGGGAACGGACAGGGACCGGGGAGCTGTTTTTT.